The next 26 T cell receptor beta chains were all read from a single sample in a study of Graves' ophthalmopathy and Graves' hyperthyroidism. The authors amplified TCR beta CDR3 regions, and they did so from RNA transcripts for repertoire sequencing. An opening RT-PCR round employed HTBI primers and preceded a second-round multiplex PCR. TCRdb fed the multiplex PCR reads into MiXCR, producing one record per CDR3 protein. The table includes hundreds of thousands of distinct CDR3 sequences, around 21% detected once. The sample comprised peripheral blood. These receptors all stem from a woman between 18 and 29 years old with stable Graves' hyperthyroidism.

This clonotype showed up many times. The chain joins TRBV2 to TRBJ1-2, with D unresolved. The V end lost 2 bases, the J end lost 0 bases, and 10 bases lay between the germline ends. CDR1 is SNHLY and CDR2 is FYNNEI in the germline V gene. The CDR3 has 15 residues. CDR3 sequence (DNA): TGTGCCAGCAGTGAACCGGGTTCCACTAACTATGGCTACACCTTC. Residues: CASSEPGSTNYGYTF.

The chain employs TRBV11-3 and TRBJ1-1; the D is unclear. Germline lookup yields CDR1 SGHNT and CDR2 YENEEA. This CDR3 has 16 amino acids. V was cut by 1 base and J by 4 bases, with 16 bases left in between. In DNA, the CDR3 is TGTGCCAGCAGCTTAGGACGGCGGGGATCCGGCACTGAAGCTTTCTTT. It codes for CASSLGRRGSGTEAFF.

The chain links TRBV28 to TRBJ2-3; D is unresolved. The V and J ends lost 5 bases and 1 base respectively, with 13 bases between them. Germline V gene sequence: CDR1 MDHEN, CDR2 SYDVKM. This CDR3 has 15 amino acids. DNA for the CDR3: TGTGCCAGCAGTCCCAACCGTTTGGGCACAGATACGCAGTATTTT. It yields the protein CASSPNRLGTDTQYF.

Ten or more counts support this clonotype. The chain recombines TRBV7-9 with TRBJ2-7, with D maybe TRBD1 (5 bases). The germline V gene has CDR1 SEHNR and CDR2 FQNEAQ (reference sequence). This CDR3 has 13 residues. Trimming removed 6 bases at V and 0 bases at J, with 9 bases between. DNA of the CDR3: TGTGCCAGCAGGACAGACACCTCCTACGAGCAGTACTTC. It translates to CASRTDTSYEQYF.

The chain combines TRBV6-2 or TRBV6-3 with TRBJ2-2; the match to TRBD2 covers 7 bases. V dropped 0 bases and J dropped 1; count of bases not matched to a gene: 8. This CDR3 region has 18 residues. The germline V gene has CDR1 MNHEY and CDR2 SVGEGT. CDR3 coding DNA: TGTGCCAGCAGTTACTCGGTTTTTGCGGGGGAGAACACCGGGGAGCTGTTTTTT. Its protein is CASSYSVFAGENTGELFF.

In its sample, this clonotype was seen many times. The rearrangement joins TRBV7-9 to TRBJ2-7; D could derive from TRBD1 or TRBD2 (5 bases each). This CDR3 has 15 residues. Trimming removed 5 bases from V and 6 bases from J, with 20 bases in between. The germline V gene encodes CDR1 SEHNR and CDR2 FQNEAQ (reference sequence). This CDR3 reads CASSPSGTAFGEQYF. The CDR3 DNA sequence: TGTGCCAGCAGCCCCTCCGGGACGGCTTTTGGCGAGCAGTACTTC.

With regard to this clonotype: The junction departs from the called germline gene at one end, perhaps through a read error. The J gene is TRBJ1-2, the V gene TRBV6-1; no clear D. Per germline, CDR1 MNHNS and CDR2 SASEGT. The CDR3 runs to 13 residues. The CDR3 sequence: CASSELVRAGYIF. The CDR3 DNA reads TGTGCCAGCAGTGAATTAGTTCGCGCTGGCTACATCTTC.

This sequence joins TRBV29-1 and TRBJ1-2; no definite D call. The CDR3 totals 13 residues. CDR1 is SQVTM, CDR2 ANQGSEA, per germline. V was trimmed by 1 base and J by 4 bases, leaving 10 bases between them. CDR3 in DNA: TGCAGCGTTGAAGGTCTCGTTGGCTATGGCTACACCTTC. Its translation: CSVEGLVGYGYTF.

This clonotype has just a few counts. The CDR3 sequence: CASSLHHTEAFF. Here the CDR3 DNA reads TGTGCCAGCAGTTTACATCACACTGAAGCTTTCTTT. The rearrangement uses TRBV12-3 or TRBV12-4 and TRBJ1-1; D is unclear. The CDR3 length is 12 residues. Trimming pared 2 bases from V and 3 bases from J, leaving 4 bases between.

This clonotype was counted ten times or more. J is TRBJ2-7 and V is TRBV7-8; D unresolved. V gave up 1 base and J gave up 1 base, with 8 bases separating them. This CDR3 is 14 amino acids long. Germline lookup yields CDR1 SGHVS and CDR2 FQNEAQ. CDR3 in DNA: TGTGCCAGCAGCTTAGTACGTAATTCCTACGAGCAGTACTTC. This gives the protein CASSLVRNSYEQYF.

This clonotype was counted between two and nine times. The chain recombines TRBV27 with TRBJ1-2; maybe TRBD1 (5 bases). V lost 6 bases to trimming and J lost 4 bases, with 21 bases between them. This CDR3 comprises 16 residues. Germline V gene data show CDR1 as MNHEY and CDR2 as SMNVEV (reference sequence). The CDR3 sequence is CASSFRGTQVSYGYTF. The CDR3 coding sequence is TGTGCCAGCAGCTTTCGGGGGACCCAAGTCAGCTATGGCTACACCTTC.

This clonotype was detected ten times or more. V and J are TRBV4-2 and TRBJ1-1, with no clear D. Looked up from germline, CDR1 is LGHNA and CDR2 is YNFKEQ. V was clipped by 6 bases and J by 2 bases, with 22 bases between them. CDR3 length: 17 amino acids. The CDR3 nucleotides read TGTGCCAGCAGTCCTCTCCTCATAGCCCTACTAAACACTGAAGCTTTCTTT. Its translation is CASSPLLIALLNTEAFF.

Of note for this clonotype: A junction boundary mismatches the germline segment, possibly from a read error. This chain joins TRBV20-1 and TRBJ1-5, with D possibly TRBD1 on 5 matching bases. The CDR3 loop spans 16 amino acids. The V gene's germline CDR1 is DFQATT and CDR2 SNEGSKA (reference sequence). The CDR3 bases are TGCAGTGCAAGAGGGAAGAGGGGCTATAGCAATCAGCCCCAGCATTTT. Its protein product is CSARGKRGYSNQPQHF.

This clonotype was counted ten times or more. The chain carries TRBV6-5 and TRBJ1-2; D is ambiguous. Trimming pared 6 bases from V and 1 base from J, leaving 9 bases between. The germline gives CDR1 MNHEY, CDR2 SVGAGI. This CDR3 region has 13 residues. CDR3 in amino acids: CASRPSGNYGYTF. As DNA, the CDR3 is TGTGCCAGCAGGCCTTCGGGTAACTATGGCTACACCTTC.

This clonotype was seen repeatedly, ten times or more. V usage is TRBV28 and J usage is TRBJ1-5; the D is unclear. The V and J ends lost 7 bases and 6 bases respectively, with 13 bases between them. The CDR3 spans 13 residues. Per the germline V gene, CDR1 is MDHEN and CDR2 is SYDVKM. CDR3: CASTDGRGQPQHF. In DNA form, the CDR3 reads TGTGCCAGCACTGATGGCAGAGGTCAGCCCCAGCATTTT. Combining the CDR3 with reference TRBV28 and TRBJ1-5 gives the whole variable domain DVKVTQSSRYLVKRTGEKVFLECVQDMDHENMFWYRQDPGLGLRLIYFSYDVKMKEKGDIPEGYSVSREKKERFSLILESASTNQTSMYLCASTDGRGQPQHFGDGTRLSIL.

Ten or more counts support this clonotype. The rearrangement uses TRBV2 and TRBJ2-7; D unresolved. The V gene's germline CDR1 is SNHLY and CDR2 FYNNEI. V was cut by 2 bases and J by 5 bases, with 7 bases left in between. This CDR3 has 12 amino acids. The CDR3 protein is CASSETRNEQYF. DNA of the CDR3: TGTGCCAGCAGTGAAACCAGAAACGAGCAGTACTTC.

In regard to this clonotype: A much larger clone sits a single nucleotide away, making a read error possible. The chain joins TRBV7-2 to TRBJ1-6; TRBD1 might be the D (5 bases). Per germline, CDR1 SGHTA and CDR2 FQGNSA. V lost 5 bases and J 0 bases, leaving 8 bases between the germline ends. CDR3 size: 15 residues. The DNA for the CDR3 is TGTGCCAGCAGCCCCGACAGCTCCTATAATTCACCCCTCCACTTT. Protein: CASSPDSSYNSPLHF.

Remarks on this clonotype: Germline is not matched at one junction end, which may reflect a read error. The CDR3 region is CASSPKGTYSHNSPLHF. CDR3 nucleotide sequence: TGTGCCAGCAGTCCCAAGGGCACCTACTCCCATAATTCACCCCTCCACTTT. The rearrangement links TRBV6-1 to TRBJ1-6, with D hard to call. The CDR3 is made up of 17 amino acids. Germline-derived CDR1 and CDR2 are MNHNS and SASEGT.

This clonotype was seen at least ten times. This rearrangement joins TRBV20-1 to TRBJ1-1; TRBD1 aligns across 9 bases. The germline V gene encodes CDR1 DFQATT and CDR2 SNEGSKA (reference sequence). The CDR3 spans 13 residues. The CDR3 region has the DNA TGCAGACGGGGACAGGGAACGAGTACTGAAGCTTTCTTT. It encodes CRRGQGTSTEAFF.

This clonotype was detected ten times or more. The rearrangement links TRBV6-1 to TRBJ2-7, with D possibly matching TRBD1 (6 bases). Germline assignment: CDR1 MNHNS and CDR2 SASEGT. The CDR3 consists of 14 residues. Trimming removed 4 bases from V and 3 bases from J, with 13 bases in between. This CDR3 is CASSVHRDNYEQYF. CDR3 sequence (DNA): TGTGCCAGCAGTGTACACCGGGACAACTACGAGCAGTACTTC.

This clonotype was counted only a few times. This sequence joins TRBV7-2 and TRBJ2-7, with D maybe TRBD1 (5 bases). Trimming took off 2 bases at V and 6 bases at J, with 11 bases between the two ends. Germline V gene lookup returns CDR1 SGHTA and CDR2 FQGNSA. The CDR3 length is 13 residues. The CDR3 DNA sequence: TGTGCCAGCAGCTTACAGGGAATTGGCGAGCAGTACTTC. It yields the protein CASSLQGIGEQYF. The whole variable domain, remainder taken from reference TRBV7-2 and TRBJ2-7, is GAGVSQSPSNKVTEKGKDVELRCDPISGHTALYWYRQSLGQGLEFLIYFQGNSAPDKSGLPSDRFSAERTGGSVSTLTIQRTQQEDSAVYLCASSLQGIGEQYFGPGTRLTVT.

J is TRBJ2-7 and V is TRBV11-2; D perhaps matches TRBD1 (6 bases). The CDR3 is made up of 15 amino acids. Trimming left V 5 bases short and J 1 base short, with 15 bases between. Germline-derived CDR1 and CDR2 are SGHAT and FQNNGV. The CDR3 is CASSPAPRGSYEQYF. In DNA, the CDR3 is TGTGCCAGCAGCCCAGCCCCCAGGGGTTCCTACGAGCAGTACTTC.

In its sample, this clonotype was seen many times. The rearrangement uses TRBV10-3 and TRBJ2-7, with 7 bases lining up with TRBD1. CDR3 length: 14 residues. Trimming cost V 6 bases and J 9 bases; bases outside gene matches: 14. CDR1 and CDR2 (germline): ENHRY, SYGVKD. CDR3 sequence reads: CAISETGIGVGQYF. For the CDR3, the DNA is TGTGCCATCAGCGAGACAGGGATAGGGGTCGGGCAGTACTTC.

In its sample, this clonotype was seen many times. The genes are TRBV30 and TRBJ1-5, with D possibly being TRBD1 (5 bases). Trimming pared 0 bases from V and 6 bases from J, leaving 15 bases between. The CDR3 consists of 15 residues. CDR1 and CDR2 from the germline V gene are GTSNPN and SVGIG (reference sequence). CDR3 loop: CAWSVGGAGGQPQHF. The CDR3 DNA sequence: TGTGCCTGGAGTGTAGGCGGGGCGGGGGGTCAGCCCCAGCATTTT.

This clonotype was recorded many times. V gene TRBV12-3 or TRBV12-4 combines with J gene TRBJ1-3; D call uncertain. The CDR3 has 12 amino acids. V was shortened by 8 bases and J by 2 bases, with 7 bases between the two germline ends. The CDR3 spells CASGRAGNTIYF. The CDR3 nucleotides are TGTGCCAGCGGGAGAGCTGGAAACACCATATATTTT.

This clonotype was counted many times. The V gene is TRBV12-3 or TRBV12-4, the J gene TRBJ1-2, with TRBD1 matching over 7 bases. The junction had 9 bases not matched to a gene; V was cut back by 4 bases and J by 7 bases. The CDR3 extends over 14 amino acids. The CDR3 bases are TGTGCCAGCAGTTCATCGACAGGGAACGGTGGCTACACCTTC. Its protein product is CASSSSTGNGGYTF.